The present T cell receptor (beta chain) was sequenced within a study of OX40 agonist ivuxolimab in advanced cancers. The length of the CDR3 is 18 residues. J gave up 2 bases and V 4 bases, and 12 bases lay outside the gene matches. Germline values: CDR1 SGHRS, CDR2 YFSETQ. Produced via immunoSEQ multiplex PCR; TCRdb's table is partial and in-frame only. The data contain just under 65,000 clones, roughly nine tenths of them singletons. V and J are TRBV5-1 and TRBJ2-3, with 11 positions matching TRBD1. Here the sequenced sample was CD4+ or CD8+ T cells sorted from blood, taken in a trial of the OX40 agonist ivuxolimab. The clonotype comes from an adult with an advanced solid tumor such as melanoma, head and neck, liver or kidney cancer. In DNA, the CDR3 is TGCGCCAGCAGCAATAGAATTGTAGGACAGGGGGCCACAGATACGCAGTATTTT. It codes for CASSNRIVGQGATDTQYF.